This is a list of T cell receptor beta chains from one sample in a study of T cell responses to AZD1222 COVID-19 vaccine. Assay: immunoSEQ multiplex PCR; the TCRdb copy retains only in-frame clones and omits some. This table holds tens of thousands of clones, 70% to 80% found once. This specimen consisted of peripheral blood, obtained 28 days after the second dose of the MenACWY control vaccine. These receptors all come from an adult who received the MenACWY meningococcal vaccine as a control. The CDR3 runs from the conserved cysteine through the conserved F or W. Fields, in order: V gene, clone size, J gene, D gene, CDR3 DNA, CDR3 protein. A D gene is named only where the DNA matches it firmly. Clone size is not always given. Where it is, it says once, few, many or a class for expanded clones.

V gene: TRBV10-3; clone size: medium-sized; J gene: TRBJ2-7; D gene: TRBD1; CDR3 DNA: TGTGCCATCGGGACAGGAACGGGCGAGCAGTACTTC; CDR3 protein: CAIGTGTGEQYF
V gene: TRBV7-9; clone size: .; J gene: TRBJ1-3; D gene: TRBD1; CDR3 DNA: TGTGCCAGCAGCCCGACAGGGGGCTCTGGAAACACCATATATTTT; CDR3 protein: CASSPTGGSGNTIYF
V gene: TRBV7-9; clone size: .; J gene: TRBJ2-2; D gene: TRBD1; CDR3 DNA: TGTGCCAGCAGCGAAACAGGGGGCCCCGTGTCCGGGGAGCTGTTTTTT; CDR3 protein: CASSETGGPVSGELFF
V gene: TRBV5-4; clone size: .; J gene: TRBJ1-2; D gene: .; CDR3 DNA: TGTGCCAGCAGCTTACAGGGCCTGGACTATGGCTACACCTTC; CDR3 protein: CASSLQGLDYGYTF
V gene: TRBV7-9; clone size: once; J gene: TRBJ2-7; D gene: .; CDR3 DNA: TGTGCCAGCAGCGAGAGCTCCTACGAGCAGTACTTC; CDR3 protein: CASSESSYEQYF
V gene: TRBV3-1/TRBV3-2; clone size: .; J gene: TRBJ1-4; D gene: .; CDR3 DNA: TGTGCCAGCAGCCAAGATCTGAGTAATGAAAAACTGTTTTTT; CDR3 protein: CASSQDLSNEKLFF
V gene: TRBV29-1; clone size: .; J gene: TRBJ2-7; D gene: .; CDR3 DNA: TGCAGCGTCGTAACGGGACCGTACGAGCAGTACTTC; CDR3 protein: CSVVTGPYEQYF
V gene: TRBV28; clone size: .; J gene: TRBJ1-6; D gene: .; CDR3 DNA: TGTGCCAGCAGTCAGGTGACAGCCTATAATTCACCCCTCCACTTT; CDR3 protein: CASSQVTAYNSPLHF
V gene: TRBV6-5; clone size: .; J gene: TRBJ2-2; D gene: .; CDR3 DNA: TGTGCCAGCAGTCGGGAGTCGAGCACCGGGGAGCTGTTTTTT; CDR3 protein: CASSRESSTGELFF
V gene: TRBV7-3; clone size: .; J gene: TRBJ2-1; D gene: TRBD2; CDR3 DNA: TGTGCCAGCAGCTTAGTAGCGGGAGGAGGCCCCCATGAGCAGTTCTTC; CDR3 protein: CASSLVAGGGPHEQFF
V gene: TRBV5-1; clone size: .; J gene: TRBJ1-2; D gene: TRBD1; CDR3 DNA: TGCGCCAGCAGCGAACCGGGACAGGGTGTCTACACCTTC; CDR3 protein: CASSEPGQGVYTF
V gene: TRBV28; clone size: .; J gene: TRBJ2-2; D gene: .; CDR3 DNA: TGTGCCAGCAGTCCGGGGTCGGGGGTCGTTTCCGGGGAGCTGTTTTTT; CDR3 protein: CASSPGSGVVSGELFF
V gene: TRBV7-9; clone size: .; J gene: TRBJ2-7; D gene: TRBD1; CDR3 DNA: TGTGCCAGCAGCCACGGTAAGGCAGGGGGACGCGAGCAGTACTTC; CDR3 protein: CASSHGKAGGREQYF
V gene: TRBV4-1; clone size: once; J gene: TRBJ1-6; D gene: .; CDR3 DNA: TGCGCCAGCAGCCAAGCCGATCGGAATTCACCCCTCCACTTT; CDR3 protein: CASSQADRNSPLHF
V gene: TRBV5-6; clone size: .; J gene: TRBJ2-3; D gene: .; CDR3 DNA: TGTGCCAGCAGCCCTGGACTCGACCCCACAGATACGCAGTATTTT; CDR3 protein: CASSPGLDPTDTQYF
V gene: TRBV6-1; clone size: .; J gene: TRBJ1-3; D gene: .; CDR3 DNA: TGTGCCAGCAGTGCCGTATCAAGAAGCTCTGGAAACACCATATATTTT; CDR3 protein: CASSAVSRSSGNTIYF
V gene: TRBV19; clone size: once; J gene: TRBJ1-2; D gene: TRBD1; CDR3 DNA: TGTGCCAGTTCCCAACAGGGGGCAATGAACTATGGCTACACCTTC; CDR3 protein: CASSQQGAMNYGYTF
V gene: TRBV5-1; clone size: .; J gene: TRBJ2-2; D gene: .; CDR3 DNA: TGCGCCAGCAGCTTGGAGGGAGACACGAACACCGGGGAGCTGTTTTTT; CDR3 protein: CASSLEGDTNTGELFF
V gene: TRBV3-1/TRBV3-2; clone size: .; J gene: TRBJ1-5; D gene: .; CDR3 DNA: TGTGCCAGCAGCCCCCAAGCTAGCAATCAGCCCCAGCATTTT; CDR3 protein: CASSPQASNQPQHF
V gene: TRBV29-1; clone size: .; J gene: TRBJ1-1; D gene: .; CDR3 DNA: TGCAGCGTTGATCTGTCGCAGATGAACACTGAAGCTTTCTTT; CDR3 protein: CSVDLSQMNTEAFF
V gene: TRBV18; clone size: .; J gene: TRBJ1-6; D gene: TRBD1; CDR3 DNA: TGTGCCAGCTCACCCGTTGGACAGGGTAATTCACCCCTCCACTTT; CDR3 protein: CASSPVGQGNSPLHF
V gene: TRBV12-3/TRBV12-4; clone size: once; J gene: TRBJ2-1; D gene: .; CDR3 DNA: TGTGCCAGCAGTCTGAACAAGGAGCAGTTCTTC; CDR3 protein: CASSLNKEQFF
V gene: TRBV27; clone size: once; J gene: TRBJ2-1; D gene: TRBD2; CDR3 DNA: TGTGCCAGCAGAGGACTAGCGGGAGTCTACAATGAGCAGTTCTTC; CDR3 protein: CASRGLAGVYNEQFF
V gene: TRBV30; clone size: once; J gene: TRBJ2-7; D gene: TRBD2; CDR3 DNA: TGTGCCTGGAGTGGGGGCCTTCGACTAGCGGGAAATGGGGAGCAGTACTTC; CDR3 protein: CAWSGGLRLAGNGEQYF
V gene: TRBV18; clone size: .; J gene: TRBJ1-5; D gene: .; CDR3 DNA: TGTGCCAGCTCACCGGAACCGAGCAGCAATCAGCCCCAGCATTTT; CDR3 protein: CASSPEPSSNQPQHF
V gene: TRBV21-1; clone size: .; J gene: TRBJ1-4; D gene: .; CDR3 DNA: TGTGCCAGCAGCAAAGCGCGAAGACATAATGAAAAACTGTTTTTT; CDR3 protein: CASSKARRHNEKLFF
V gene: TRBV6-1; clone size: .; J gene: TRBJ1-1; D gene: .; CDR3 DNA: TGTGCCAGCCATTGGGGGGCGAACACTGAAGCTTTCTTT; CDR3 protein: CASHWGANTEAFF
V gene: TRBV18; clone size: .; J gene: TRBJ2-2; D gene: .; CDR3 DNA: TGTGCCAGCTCACCACAAGACTCCCGTACCGGGGAGCTGTTTTTT; CDR3 protein: CASSPQDSRTGELFF
V gene: TRBV6-1; clone size: .; J gene: TRBJ2-1; D gene: .; CDR3 DNA: TGTGCCAGCAGTGAAAGACAGTATGAGCAGTTCTTC; CDR3 protein: CASSERQYEQFF
V gene: TRBV27; clone size: once; J gene: TRBJ2-3; D gene: TRBD1; CDR3 DNA: TGTGCCAGCAGTTGGCTTAGACAGGGGGGAATAGATACGCAGTATTTT; CDR3 protein: CASSWLRQGGIDTQYF
V gene: TRBV11-2; clone size: .; J gene: TRBJ2-7; D gene: .; CDR3 DNA: TGTGCCAGCAGCTTAGGGGTGTGGGGTCGGAGCTCCTACGAGCAGTACTTC; CDR3 protein: CASSLGVWGRSSYEQYF
V gene: TRBV12-2; clone size: .; J gene: TRBJ2-7; D gene: .; CDR3 DNA: TGTGCAAGTCGCACCGAACCTGGACTAGCTCCCCACGAGCAGTACTTC; CDR3 protein: CASRTEPGLAPHEQYF
V gene: TRBV18; clone size: .; J gene: TRBJ1-1; D gene: .; CDR3 DNA: TGTGCCAGCTCACCAATCATGAACACTGAAGCTTTCTTT; CDR3 protein: CASSPIMNTEAFF
V gene: TRBV25-1; clone size: once; J gene: TRBJ1-2; D gene: .; CDR3 DNA: TGTGCCAGCAGTGGACCCTTCCAGGTGGGAGGCTACACCTTC; CDR3 protein: CASSGPFQVGGYTF
V gene: TRBV20-1; clone size: medium-sized; J gene: TRBJ2-7; D gene: .; CDR3 DNA: TGCAGTGCTAGAATCGGGGTTGAGCAGTACTTC; CDR3 protein: CSARIGVEQYF
V gene: TRBV7-8; clone size: .; J gene: TRBJ1-1; D gene: .; CDR3 DNA: TGTGCCAGCAGCTTAAAGGGGGAGAACACTGAAGCTTTCTTT; CDR3 protein: CASSLKGENTEAFF
V gene: TRBV30; clone size: few; J gene: TRBJ1-1; D gene: .; CDR3 DNA: TGTGCCTGGAGGGAGGGACCTAACACTGAAGCTTTCTTT; CDR3 protein: CAWREGPNTEAFF
V gene: TRBV9; clone size: .; J gene: TRBJ2-3; D gene: .; CDR3 DNA: TGTGCCAGCAGCGTAGTAGGAGGGTCTGATACGCAGTATTTT; CDR3 protein: CASSVVGGSDTQYF
V gene: TRBV13; clone size: .; J gene: TRBJ2-5; D gene: .; CDR3 DNA: TGTGCCAGCAGCTTAAGAGGATACCAAGAGACCCAGTACTTC; CDR3 protein: CASSLRGYQETQYF
V gene: TRBV19; clone size: .; J gene: TRBJ1-5; D gene: TRBD1; CDR3 DNA: TGTGCCAGTAGTAGGGACAGGGTAGATCAGCCCCAGCATTTT; CDR3 protein: CASSRDRVDQPQHF
V gene: TRBV7-8; clone size: .; J gene: TRBJ2-1; D gene: .; CDR3 DNA: TGTGCCAGCAGCTTAGTGGGGGAAAGGGGGAATGAGCAGTTCTTC; CDR3 protein: CASSLVGERGNEQFF
V gene: TRBV9; clone size: .; J gene: TRBJ2-3; D gene: .; CDR3 DNA: TGTGCCAGCAGCCAAGGGGAAGGAAGGGATACGCAGTATTTT; CDR3 protein: CASSQGEGRDTQYF
V gene: TRBV7-2; clone size: .; J gene: TRBJ1-2; D gene: .; CDR3 DNA: TGTGCCAGCAGCCCTACAGTCTATTCTGGCTACACCTTC; CDR3 protein: CASSPTVYSGYTF
V gene: TRBV5-1; clone size: .; J gene: TRBJ1-4; D gene: .; CDR3 DNA: TGCGCCAGCAGCCCGGGGCTACAGGTGGGGAACGAAAAACTGTTTTTT; CDR3 protein: CASSPGLQVGNEKLFF
V gene: TRBV5-1; clone size: .; J gene: TRBJ1-1; D gene: .; CDR3 DNA: TGCGCCAGCAGCTTGGATCGAGGAGAAGCTTTCTTT; CDR3 protein: CASSLDRGEAFF
V gene: TRBV5-4; clone size: few; J gene: TRBJ1-2; D gene: TRBD1; CDR3 DNA: TGTGCCAGCAGCTTTAACAGGGGCTCTAACTATGGCTACACCTTC; CDR3 protein: CASSFNRGSNYGYTF
V gene: TRBV9; clone size: .; J gene: TRBJ2-5; D gene: .; CDR3 DNA: TGTGCCAGCAGCCCAGGGGCGGAGACCCAGTACTTC; CDR3 protein: CASSPGAETQYF
V gene: TRBV6-4; clone size: .; J gene: TRBJ2-2; D gene: .; CDR3 DNA: TGTGCCAGCAGTGACTCAGACACCGGGGAGCTGTTTTTT; CDR3 protein: CASSDSDTGELFF